The T cell receptor beta chain described here comes from a study of cytomegalovirus exposure and HLA in healthy donors. General study findings and limits: In a later analysis, at a false discovery rate of 0.05, 15,000 to 20,000 TCR beta sequences were associated with HLA alleles.

Looked up from germline, CDR1 is SQVTM and CDR2 is ANQGSEA. The CDR3 spans 12 residues. Trimming removed 4 bases from V and 3 bases from J, with 7 bases in between. Healthy individuals who donated bone marrow served as the donors. Sampled while nominally healthy, donors likely had unrecorded immune exposures. Amplification used 60 Vbeta primers and 13 Jbeta primers. Sequencing used immunoSEQ multiplex PCR; TCRdb keeps in-frame clones, though not all of them. The sample lists around 150,000 clones; around 83% were seen once. Points on this clone: Its specificity is unknown.

Sequenced input: PBMCs. The chain uses TRBV29-1 and TRBJ1-5; possibly TRBD1 for D (6 bases). The TCR was taken from a girl aged 2 to 9 in good health and CMV-seropositive. The CDR3 reads CSVAGVNQPQHF. CDR3 DNA: TGCAGCGTTGCAGGGGTCAATCAGCCCCAGCATTTT. Looking up the rest from reference TRBV29-1 and TRBJ1-5 gives the full variable domain: SAVISQKPSRDICQRGTSLTIQCQVDSQVTMMFWYRQQPGQSLTLIATANQGSEATYESGFVIDKFPISRPNLTFSTLTVSNMSPEDSSIYLCSVAGVNQPQHFGDGTRLSIL.